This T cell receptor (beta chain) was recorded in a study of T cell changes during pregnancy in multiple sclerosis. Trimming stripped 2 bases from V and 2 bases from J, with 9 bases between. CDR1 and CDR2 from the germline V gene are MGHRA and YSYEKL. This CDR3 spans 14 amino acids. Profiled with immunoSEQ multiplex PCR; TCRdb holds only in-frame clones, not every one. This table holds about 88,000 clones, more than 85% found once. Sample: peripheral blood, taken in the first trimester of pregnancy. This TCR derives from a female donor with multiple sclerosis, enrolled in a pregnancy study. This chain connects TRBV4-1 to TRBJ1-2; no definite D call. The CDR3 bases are TGCGCCAGCAGCCAATCAAACCTAAACTATGGCTACACCTTC. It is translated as CASSQSNLNYGYTF.